These 32 T cell receptor beta chains originate from one sample sequenced in a study of blood T cells in healthy people across ages. Primers used in a second PCR of roughly 6 to 11 cycles were a sample-barcoded 5' primer and a J-beta primer mix. TCRdb processed the 5' RACE reads anew with MiXCR; each CDR3 protein has one entry. The repertoire holds approximately 810,000 distinct CDR3 sequences, with about 28% as singletons. The sequencing sample was made of blood. The source is a woman older than 75 in good health.

The chain is built from TRBV20-1 and TRBJ2-3, with a possible D match to TRBD1 (7 bases). This CDR3 spans 16 amino acids. V lost 0 bases and J 0 bases, leaving 13 bases between the germline ends. Germline loops: CDR1 DFQATT, CDR2 SNEGSKA (reference sequence). CDR3 DNA: TGCAGTGCTAGAGATCAGGGGGGACGTAGCACAGATACGCAGTATTTT. Translation gives CSARDQGGRSTDTQYF.

The sample holds a few counts of this clonotype. V usage is TRBV6-2 or TRBV6-3 and J usage is TRBJ2-3; 12 bases map to TRBD1. The germline gives CDR1 MNHEY, CDR2 SVGEGT. This CDR3 region has 19 residues. Trimming removed 4 bases from V and 5 bases from J; junction bases left unmatched: 16. CDR3 DNA sequence: TGTGCCAGCAGTTCCTACGGGACAGGGGGCGTTCGGGGGAGAGATACGCAGTATTTT. Protein product: CASSSYGTGGVRGRDTQYF.

This clonotype occurred a few times. Given a much more abundant clone one base away, this may be a read error. The rearrangement joins TRBV7-2 to TRBJ2-1; the match to TRBD2 covers 10 bases. CDR1 and CDR2 from the germline V gene are SGHTA and FQGNSA. This CDR3 contains 15 residues. V was pared by 5 bases and J by 13 bases, with 14 bases of the junction left unmatched. CDR3 sequence reads: CASSATSGVEETQFF. CDR3 nucleotide sequence: TGTGCCAGCAGCGCAACTAGCGGGGTTGAAGAGACCCAGTTCTTC. The full variable domain, rest sourced from reference TRBV7-2 and TRBJ2-1, is GAGVSQSPSNKVTEKGKDVELRCDPISGHTALYWYRQSLGQGLEFLIYFQGNSAPDKSGLPSDRFSAERTGGSVSTLTIQRTQQEDSAVYLCASSATSGVEETQFFGPGTRLTVL.

This clonotype was detected ten times or more. The chain recombines TRBV4-1 with TRBJ2-1; TRBD1 is a possible D gene (5 bases). The CDR3 is made up of 14 amino acids. Germline CDR1 MGHRA, CDR2 YSYEKL. V was pared by 0 bases and J by 8 bases, with 11 bases between. Here the CDR3 reads CASSQDGHVDEQFF. The CDR3 nucleotides read TGCGCCAGCAGCCAAGATGGACACGTCGATGAGCAGTTCTTC.

This clonotype was seen a handful of times. The V call is TRBV12-5, the J call TRBJ2-1; D gene unclear. Germline loops: CDR1 LGHNT, CDR2 FRNRAP. Trimming shortened V by 2 bases and J by 8 bases, and 22 bases separated the two germline ends. The length of the CDR3 is 17 residues. The CDR3 DNA reads as TGTGCTAGTGGTTTGAATCCCGGGCCCCCCATCGGCCATGAGCAGTTCTTC. Translating gives CASGLNPGPPIGHEQFF. Full variable domain (rest looked up from reference TRBV12-5 and TRBJ2-1): DARVTQTPRHKVTEMGQEVTMRCQPILGHNTVFWYRQTMMQGLELLAYFRNRAPLDDSGMPKDRFSAEMPDATLATLKIQPSEPRDSAVYFCASGLNPGPPIGHEQFFGPGTRLTVL.

Comment on this clonotype: The junction and the germline gene differ at one end; a read error may be behind it. V is TRBV7-9 and J is TRBJ1-6; D remains ambiguous. Germline V CDR1 and CDR2: SEHNR, FQNEAQ (reference sequence). CDR3 size: 14 residues. The CDR3 loop is CASSSLSYNSPRHF. CDR3 sequence (DNA): TGTGCCAGCAGCTCTCTTTCGTATAATTCACCCCGCCACTTT.

V gene TRBV3-1 combines with J gene TRBJ1-6; D is undetermined. This CDR3 has 16 residues. From germline, CDR1 is LGHDT and CDR2 YNNKEL (reference sequence). The germline V and J ends were trimmed by 4 bases and 9 bases, with 19 bases remaining between them. The CDR3 spells CASSRGPGSISSPLHF. CDR3 in DNA: TGTGCCAGCAGCCGCGGGCCCGGCAGCATTAGTTCACCCCTCCACTTT.

This clonotype was counted many times. This chain connects TRBV3-1 to TRBJ2-5; D remains ambiguous. Per the germline V gene, CDR1 is LGHDT and CDR2 is YNNKEL (reference sequence). This CDR3 contains 15 residues. V dropped 1 base and J dropped 9 bases, with 18 bases sitting between them. The CDR3 nucleotides are TGTGCCAGCAGCCAAGGAGTAGGGCCCCTTAGGCCCCAGTACTTC. It specifies CASSQGVGPLRPQYF.

In this sample, this clonotype turned up many times. This chain connects TRBV4-1 to TRBJ2-1; the D gene is possibly TRBD1 (6 bases). The germline V gene encodes CDR1 MGHRA and CDR2 YSYEKL. V was trimmed by 6 bases and J by 2 bases, leaving 11 bases between them. The CDR3 consists of 14 residues. CDR3 DNA: TGCGCCAGCAGATCTGGGGGCCCCTACAATGAGCAGTTCTTC. Translating it yields CASRSGGPYNEQFF.

This clonotype has a count of ten or more. The genes are TRBV5-1 and TRBJ2-1; TRBD1 agrees at 9 bases. The ends lost 4 bases at V and 4 bases at J; junction bases unmatched: 15. The CDR3 consists of 18 residues. Germline loops: CDR1 SGHRS, CDR2 YFSETQ. CDR3 loop: CASSPSSWTGAVYNEQFF. CDR3 coding DNA: TGCGCCAGCAGCCCCTCCTCCTGGACAGGGGCGGTTTACAATGAGCAGTTCTTC.

Details on this clonotype: One end of the junction does not line up with germline, which may come from a read error. The chain couples TRBV9 to TRBJ2-3; D gene uncertain. Germline V gene lookup returns CDR1 SGDLS and CDR2 YYNGEE. The CDR3 has 12 amino acids. CDR3 in DNA: TGTGCCAGCAGCGTAGTTGGGGATACGCGGTATTTT. It yields the protein CASSVVGDTRYF.

The chain uses TRBV7-2 and TRBJ2-5; TRBD1 is a possible D gene (5 bases). The germline V gene encodes CDR1 SGHTA and CDR2 FQGNSA. This CDR3 has 16 residues. V was pared by 5 bases and J by 1 base, with 17 bases between. CDR3 amino acids: CASSRGAGFSQETQYF. In nucleotides, the CDR3 is TGTGCCAGCAGCCGAGGCGCAGGGTTCTCCCAAGAGACCCAGTACTTC.

V and J are TRBV7-9 and TRBJ1-2, with D unclear. The V end was cut by 1 base, the J end by 8 bases, with 14 bases between. The CDR3 extends over 14 amino acids. Looked up from germline, CDR1 is SEHNR and CDR2 is FQNEAQ (reference sequence). The CDR3 loop is CASSLERMASGYTF. The CDR3 DNA reads as TGTGCCAGCAGCTTAGAACGTATGGCCTCGGGCTACACCTTC. Full variable domain (missing parts from reference TRBV7-9 and TRBJ1-2): DTGVSQNPRHKITKRGQNVTFRCDPISEHNRLYWYRQTLGQGPEFLTYFQNEAQLEKSRLLSDRFSAERPKGSFSTLEIQRTEQGDSAMYLCASSLERMASGYTFGSGTRLTVV.

This clonotype was counted only a few times. The J gene is TRBJ1-2, the V gene TRBV5-5, with a tentative D call TRBD1 (6 bases). CDR1 is SGHKS and CDR2 is YYEKEE in the germline V gene (reference sequence). The CDR3 is 15 amino acids. V was trimmed by 0 bases and J by 6 bases, leaving 15 bases between them. CDR3 nucleotide sequence: TGTGCCAGCAGCTTGGACACAGGGAAAATCGATGGCTACACCTTC. It is translated as CASSLDTGKIDGYTF. The whole variable domain, filled in from reference TRBV5-5 and TRBJ1-2, reads DAGVTQSPTHLIKTRGQQVTLRCSPISGHKSVSWYQQVLGQGPQFIFQYYEKEERGRGNFPDRFSARQFPNYSSELNVNALLLGDSALYLCASSLDTGKIDGYTFGSGTRLTVV.

In its sample, this clonotype was seen many times. The rearrangement uses TRBV6-2 or TRBV6-3 and TRBJ2-1, with D possibly being TRBD2 (6 bases). The ends were cut back, 7 bases at V and 9 bases at J, with 16 bases in the middle. The CDR3 totals 13 residues. CDR1 is MNHEY and CDR2 is SVGEGT in the germline V gene. The CDR3 nucleotides are TGTGCCAGCAACTACATAAGGGGAGGTGAGCAGTTCTTC. This gives the protein CASNYIRGGEQFF.

This clonotype came up many times. DNA of the CDR3: TGTGCCAGCAGCGAAGGGACTGTAGAGACCCAGTACTTC. Translated, it gives CASSEGTVETQYF. The chain carries TRBV7-2 and TRBJ2-5; TRBD2 is a possible D gene (6 bases). Germline loops: CDR1 SGHTA, CDR2 FQGNSA. The CDR3 has 13 amino acids. The ends were cut back, 5 bases at V and 4 bases at J, with 11 bases in the middle.

This clonotype was counted at least ten times. The chain uses TRBV6-2 or TRBV6-3 and TRBJ2-3; 8 bases are shared with TRBD2. The V gene's germline CDR1 is MNHEY and CDR2 SVGEGT. This CDR3 has 14 residues. Trimming removed 6 bases from V and 6 bases from J; junction bases left unmatched: 8. CDR3 region: CASSPTSEYDTQYF. For the CDR3, the DNA is TGTGCCAGCAGCCCGACTAGCGAGTATGATACGCAGTATTTT.

The chain links TRBV12-3 or TRBV12-4 to TRBJ1-1; TRBD1 is a possible D gene (5 bases). The CDR3 has 13 amino acids. V was pared by 3 bases and J by 4 bases, with 9 bases between. DNA for the CDR3: TGTGCCAGCAGTTTCAGGGAAGGCACTGAAGCTTTCTTT. Protein: CASSFREGTEAFF.

This clonotype was seen just once. This may arise from a read error, as a much more abundant clone is one base away. V is TRBV10-3 and J is TRBJ2-5; D remains unclear. Germline assignment: CDR1 ENHRY and CDR2 SYGVKD. The CDR3 runs 9 residues. The V end lost 7 bases, the J end lost 3 bases, and 0 bases lay between the germline ends. CDR3 amino acids: CAIKETQYF. Here the CDR3 DNA reads TGTGCCATCAAAGAGACCCAGTACTTC.

This clonotype was found a few times. V and J are TRBV2 and TRBJ1-1, with D possibly TRBD1 on 6 matching bases. Germline CDR1 and CDR2: SNHLY and FYNNEI. Trimming took off 6 bases at V and 7 bases at J, with 18 bases between the two ends. This CDR3 is 14 amino acids long. The CDR3 sequence is CASRTDRTSNEAFF. CDR3 DNA sequence: TGTGCCAGCAGGACCGACAGGACTTCCAATGAAGCTTTCTTT. The whole variable domain, remainder taken from reference TRBV2 and TRBJ1-1, is EPEVTQTPSHQVTQMGQEVILRCVPISNHLYFYWYRQILGQKVEFLVSFYNNEISEKSEIFDDQFSVERPDGSNFTLKIRSTKLEDSAMYFCASRTDRTSNEAFFGQGTRLTVV.

The V call is TRBV15, the J call TRBJ2-3; D remains unclear. CDR3 size: 15 residues. Per the germline V gene, CDR1 is LNHNV and CDR2 is YYDKDF (reference sequence). V lost 2 bases, J lost 2 bases, and 11 bases lay in between. The CDR3 region has the DNA TGTGCCACCAGCAGAAATGCAGTACTCACAGATACGCAGTATTTT. Protein product: CATSRNAVLTDTQYF.

As for this clonotype: This clone may be a read error of a much larger clone one base away. DNA of the CDR3: TGCGCCAGCAACCAAGAGGGGTACCCTTCTATTGAGCAGTACTTC. It encodes CASNQEGYPSIEQYF. This chain links TRBV4-3 with TRBJ2-5, with D perhaps matching TRBD1 or TRBD2 (5 bases each). Germline assignment: CDR1 LGHNA and CDR2 YSLEER. The CDR3 consists of 15 residues.

This clonotype has ten or more counts. The chain carries TRBV6-6 and TRBJ1-6; D gene unclear. Germline CDR1 and CDR2: MNHNY and SVGAGI (reference sequence). Trimming removed 6 bases from V and 9 bases from J, with 15 bases in between. There are 14 residues in the CDR3. CDR3 DNA sequence: TGTGCCAGCAGCCCGGGCCAAGCCGGTTCACCCCTCCACTTT. Translating gives CASSPGQAGSPLHF.

The sample holds many counts of this clonotype. The chain is built from TRBV4-3 and TRBJ2-5, with D tentatively TRBD2 (5 bases). Germline CDR1 is LGHNA and CDR2 is YSLEER. With 0 bases removed from V and 4 bases from J, the gap between germline ends came to 12 bases. The CDR3 spans 15 residues. CDR3 nucleotide sequence: TGCGCCAGCAGCCAAGATAGGACTGCGCGAGAGACCCAGTACTTC. Translation gives CASSQDRTARETQYF.

This clonotype was observed at least ten times. The V call is TRBV3-1, the J call TRBJ2-4; 7 nucleotides line up with TRBD1. Unmatched junction bases numbered 11, after V lost 6 bases and J lost 0 bases. Germline CDR1 LGHDT, CDR2 YNNKEL (reference sequence). This CDR3 has 17 amino acids. This CDR3 reads CASSAGTVYLAKNIQYF. The CDR3, as DNA: TGTGCCAGCAGTGCCGGGACAGTCTATCTAGCCAAAAACATTCAGTACTTC.

This chain joins TRBV5-5 and TRBJ2-1; TRBD2 might be the D (7 bases). Trimming removed 2 bases from V and 1 base from J, with 13 bases in between. The germline CDR1 and CDR2 sequences are SGHKS and YYEKEE (reference sequence). The CDR3 consists of 16 residues. The CDR3 here is CASSFVGGRSYNEQFF. The CDR3 region has the DNA TGTGCCAGCAGCTTCGTCGGGGGGCGGTCCTACAATGAGCAGTTCTTC.

This clonotype has more than one count but fewer than ten. One base away lies a much larger clone, so this may be a sequencing read error. The chain has TRBV5-5 and TRBJ2-7; no clear D. The germline V gene has CDR1 SGHKS and CDR2 YYEKEE (reference sequence). The CDR3 is made up of 14 amino acids. Here the CDR3 DNA reads TGTGCCGGCAGCTTGGTTCCGAACTCCTACGAGCAGTACTTC. This codes for CAGSLVPNSYEQYF.

V is TRBV7-8 and J is TRBJ2-5; 8 bases align to TRBD1. CDR3 size: 16 residues. Germline V gene data show CDR1 as SGHVS and CDR2 as FQNEAQ. V shed 1 base, J shed 7 bases, and the junction held 11 bases outside the gene matches. The CDR3: CASSLVSQGGPPTQYF. The CDR3, as DNA: TGTGCCAGCAGCTTAGTGTCACAGGGGGGACCCCCGACCCAGTACTTC. Looking up the rest from reference TRBV7-8 and TRBJ2-5 gives the full variable domain: GAGVSQSPRYKVAKRGQDVALRCDPISGHVSLFWYQQALGQGPEFLTYFQNEAQLDKSGLPSDRFFAERPEGSVSTLKIQRTQQEDSAVYLCASSLVSQGGPPTQYFGPGTRLLVL.

This clonotype was detected only a few times. The chain couples TRBV19 to TRBJ2-3; 8 positions agree with TRBD1. Trimming took 5 bases from V and 5 from J; bases not matched to a gene: 9. Germline CDR1 and CDR2: LNHDA and SQIVND (reference sequence). The CDR3 is made up of 15 amino acids. This chain's CDR3 is CASSEDKTGGDTQYF. CDR3 nucleotide sequence: TGTGCCAGTAGTGAGGATAAAACAGGGGGAGATACGCAGTATTTT.

This clonotype occurred many times. The chain carries TRBV10-3 and TRBJ1-4; possible D gene TRBD1, 6 bases. Germline V CDR1 and CDR2: ENHRY, SYGVKD. The ends were cut back, 4 bases at V and 7 bases at J, with 13 bases in the middle. The CDR3 loop spans 14 amino acids. The CDR3 region is CAISVNREAEKLFF. DNA for the CDR3: TGTGCCATCAGTGTGAACAGGGAGGCTGAAAAACTGTTTTTT.

Details on this clonotype: A read error may account for a junction end that differs from germline. V is TRBV18 and J is TRBJ1-6, with no clear D. CDR1 is KGHSH and CDR2 is LQKENI in the germline V gene. This CDR3 is built from 15 residues. The CDR3 DNA reads TGTGTCAGCTCACCAGGCAGGCAAACTGGATCACCCCTCCACTTT. This encodes CVSSPGRQTGSPLHF.

V usage is TRBV2 and J usage is TRBJ2-1; 9 bases match TRBD1. Unmatched junction bases numbered 16, after V lost 7 bases and J lost 3 bases. The CDR3 loop spans 18 amino acids. Per germline, CDR1 SNHLY and CDR2 FYNNEI. CDR3 coding DNA: TGTGCCAGCATGACGGACTCCGGGGACAGGGAGAACTACAATGAGCAGTTCTTC. As protein: CASMTDSGDRENYNEQFF. Using reference TRBV2 and TRBJ2-1 for the parts outside the CDR3, the full variable domain is EPEVTQTPSHQVTQMGQEVILRCVPISNHLYFYWYRQILGQKVEFLVSFYNNEISEKSEIFDDQFSVERPDGSNFTLKIRSTKLEDSAMYFCASMTDSGDRENYNEQFFGPGTRLTVL.